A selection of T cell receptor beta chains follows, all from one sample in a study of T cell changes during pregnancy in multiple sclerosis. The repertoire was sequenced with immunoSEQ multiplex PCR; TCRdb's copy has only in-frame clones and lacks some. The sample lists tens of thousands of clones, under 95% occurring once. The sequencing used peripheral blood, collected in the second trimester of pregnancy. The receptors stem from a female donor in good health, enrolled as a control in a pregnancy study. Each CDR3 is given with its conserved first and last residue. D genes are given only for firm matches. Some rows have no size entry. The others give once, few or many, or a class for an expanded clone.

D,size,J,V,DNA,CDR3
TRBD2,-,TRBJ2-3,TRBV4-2,TGTGCCAGCAGCCAAATAGCGGGAGAGGGCACAGATACGCAGTATTTT,CASSQIAGEGTDTQYF
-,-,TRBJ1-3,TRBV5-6,TGTGCCAGCAGCTTGTGGGGCCTCGGAAACACCATATATTTT,CASSLWGLGNTIYF
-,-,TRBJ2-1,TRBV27,TGTGCCAGCAGTCCGACTAGATTCGGCGATGAGCAGTTCTTC,CASSPTRFGDEQFF
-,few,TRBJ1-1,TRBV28,TGTGCCAGCAGTTTTATCGAGGTTATCCCTGAAGCTTTCTTT,CASSFIEVIPEAFF
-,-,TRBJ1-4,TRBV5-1,TGCGCCAGCAGCTCCGGACAGATTAGAGCTAATGAAAAACTGTTTTTT,CASSSGQIRANEKLFF
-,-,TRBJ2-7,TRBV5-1,TGCGCCAGCAGCCCCGGGACTTCCGCCGGAGAGCAGTACTTC,CASSPGTSAGEQYF
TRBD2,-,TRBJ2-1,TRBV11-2,TGTGCCAGCAGCTTAGTTGGACTAGCGGGAGTTGAATCCTACAATGAGCAGTTCTTC,CASSLVGLAGVESYNEQFF
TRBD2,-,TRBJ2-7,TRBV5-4,TGTGCCAGCAGCCTTGGGACTAGCGGGACTCCCCTCTCCTACGAGCAGTACTTC,CASSLGTSGTPLSYEQYF
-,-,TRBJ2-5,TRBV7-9,TGTGCCAGCAGCCCCAGGGGCCCCGAGACCCAGTACTTC,CASSPRGPETQYF
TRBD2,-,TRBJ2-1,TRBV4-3,TGCGCCAGCAGCCATCATAGCGGGAGGGACGGTGAGCAGTTCTTC,CASSHHSGRDGEQFF
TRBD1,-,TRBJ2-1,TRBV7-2,TGTGCCAGCAGCTCCCCTGGACAGGGGTGGAATGAGCAGTTCTTC,CASSSPGQGWNEQFF
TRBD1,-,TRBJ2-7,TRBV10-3,TGTGCCATCAGTGAGGGGCAGGGGGCAGTGCAGTACTTC,CAISEGQGAVQYF
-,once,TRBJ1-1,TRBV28,TGTGCCAGCAGTTCCCCACTCTTTATAGTGGTGGACACTGAAGCTTTCTTT,CASSSPLFIVVDTEAFF
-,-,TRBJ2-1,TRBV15,TGTGCCACCAGCAGAGATTACGGCTCCTACAATGAGCAGTTCTTC,CATSRDYGSYNEQFF
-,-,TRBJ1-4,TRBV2,TGTGCCAGCAGAACAGTAACTAATGAAAAACTGTTTTTT,CASRTVTNEKLFF
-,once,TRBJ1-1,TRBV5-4,TGTGCCAGCAGCCGCCGCGACATCGCTGGTGGAGGAGCTTTCTTT,CASSRRDIAGGGAFF
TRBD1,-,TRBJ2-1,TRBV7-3,TGTGCCAGCAGCTCCACAGGGACAGGGGGCGGGGGTGAGCAGTTCTTC,CASSSTGTGGGGEQFF
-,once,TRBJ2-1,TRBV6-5,TGTGCCAGCAGTTACGGTAGAGGCCTCCGGGGCAATGAGCAGTTCTTC,CASSYGRGLRGNEQFF